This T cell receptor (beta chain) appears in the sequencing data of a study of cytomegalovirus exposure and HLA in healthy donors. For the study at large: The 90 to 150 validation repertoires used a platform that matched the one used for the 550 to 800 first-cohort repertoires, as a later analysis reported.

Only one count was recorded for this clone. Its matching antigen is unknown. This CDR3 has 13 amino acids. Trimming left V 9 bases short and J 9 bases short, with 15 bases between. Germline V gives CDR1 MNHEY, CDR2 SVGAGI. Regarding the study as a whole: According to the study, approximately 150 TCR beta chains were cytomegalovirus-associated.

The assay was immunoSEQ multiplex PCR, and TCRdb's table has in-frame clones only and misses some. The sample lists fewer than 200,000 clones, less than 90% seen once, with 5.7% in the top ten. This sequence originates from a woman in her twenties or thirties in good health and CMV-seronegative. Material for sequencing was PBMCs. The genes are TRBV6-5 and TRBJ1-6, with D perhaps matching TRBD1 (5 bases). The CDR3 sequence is CASMGGIGSPLHF. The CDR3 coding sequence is TGTGCCAGTATGGGGGGAATCGGTTCACCCCTCCACTTT.